This T cell receptor (beta chain) was obtained from a study of HIV-infected children after antiretroviral therapy interruption. Study-wide background: Weeks 0, 48 and 150 were sampled under continuous treatment.

CDR3 size: 15 residues. From germline, CDR1 is SGHTA and CDR2 FQGNSA. V was clipped by 1 base and J by 10 bases, with 14 bases between them. Unique molecular identifiers were included in an RNA-based 3' RACE TCR library. Each CDR3 protein gets one entry after TCRdb re-called the 3' RACE reads with MiXCR. The sample holds tens of thousands of distinct CDR3 sequences; 4.3% are singletons and the top ten take almost 0.7%. Treatment reported: PENTA 11 planned treatment interruption arm or continuous ART arm. This TCR derives from a pool of human donors with HIV. The sequencing here drew on CD45RA+ CD4+ T cells from PBMCs, pooled from several time points, taken from a donor given antiretroviral therapy, either interrupted or continuous. The subset denotes: naive CD4+ CD45RA+ CD45RO- T cells. This rearrangement joins TRBV7-2 to TRBJ1-6; D gene uncertain. DNA for the CDR3: TGTGCCAGCAGCTTAGGAGGTAGGGAAGCCTCACCCCTCCACTTT. Its protein product is CASSLGGREASPLHF.